A single T cell receptor (beta chain) is shown here with its context. Its antigen is not yet known. The record has no base qualities; no much larger clone is one base away. The entry originates in a study of T-cell reconstitution after alpha-beta-depleted transplantation in children listed by TCRdb under 2016. Some background on the complete study: T-cell immune reconstitution after TCRalphabeta/CD19-depleted allogeneic hematopoietic cell transplantation in children was quantitatively tracked in the study by means of TCR repertoire profiling. What the work shows at the level of the full study, not this receptor alone: The apparently early recovery of alphabetaT-cell counts about two months after transplant reportedly depended on only several hundred rapidly expanded clones that came from non-depleted graft cells. In some patients, the high TCRbeta diversity seen at day 60 was put down to recipient T cells and intrathymic progenitors that had survived conditioning. Over the following months the frequencies of hyperexpanded clones went down, and after one year T-cell counts and TCRbeta diversity were mostly credited to newly produced T cells.

Inclusive of the bounding cysteine and phenylalanine, the CDR3 is 17 residues long. The retained sequence is limited to the CDR3, 51 bases, with the frame set at the first base. For CDR1 and CDR2, the germline V gene lists MGHRA and YSYEKL. Clipping removes 9 bases from V and 0 bases from J, with 12 as the unmatched junction base count. The method was PCR. Instrument used: Illumina HiSeq 2500. To normalize quantification of the TCRbeta repertoire, the TCR libraries were built with molecular barcoding that relied on unique molecular identifiers. TCRdb trimmed public reads at Q25 via fastp, called clones via MiXCR and kept in-frame beta chains. Every CDR3 protein is listed once, alongside the most common genes and DNA of its rows. For this sample there are about 580,000 distinct CDR3 sequences; 20% to 25% appear just once. The ten largest clones take up roughly 15% of the sample. According to the study, the label for this sample's treatment or condition signals: allogeneic hematopoietic cell transplantation with graft depleted of TCRalphabeta T cells and CD19 B cells. The transplant recipients were children given TCRalphabeta/CD19-depleted allogeneic hematopoietic cell grafts.

Rearrangement joined TRBV4-1 to TRBJ2-1; TRBD2 fits 9 bases in the junction. The origin of this receptor is a boy younger than two who had a stem cell transplant for acute myeloid leukemia, so the T cells may come from the graft donor. The starting material was PBMCs, mostly from graft donor cells, obtained 360 days after TCRalphabeta/CD19-depleted stem cell transplant. This receptor has the CDR3 CASKQGTSLSSYNEQFF. The nucleotides are TGCGCCAGTAAACAGGGGACTAGCCTTAGCTCCTACAATGAGCAGTTCTTC.